This entry concerns a single TCR beta chain. Its antigen is unidentified. This record comes from a study of shared clonotypes between healthy human individuals. There are 14 residues in the CDR3. Germline loops: CDR1 SGHRS, CDR2 YFSETQ. V was pared by 0 bases and J by 6 bases, with 12 bases between. Approximately 210 ng DNA, 30,000 to 35,000 T cell genomes, went into each sorted-subset replicate PCR. Per the original data handling: Filtering differed since immunoSEQ provided only junctions, with no quality scores. Using immunoSEQ multiplex PCR, the repertoire was profiled, and TCRdb retains in-frame clones only, with some absent. Clone size and the V and J calls come from that table; the DNA yielded D and trimming. The sample consists of some 2.1 million clones, around 95% of them appearing once. Study-wide findings and caveats: Clonotypes shared by all four donors outscored non-shared clonotypes in generation probability.

CD45RO-negative CD8 cells positively selected for CCR7 made up the naive population, which excluded terminally differentiated effector memory CD45RA+ cells. This TCR came from a young man in good health. Some clones in this sample may be carry-over from other donors' samples. J is TRBJ1-1 and V is TRBV5-1; perhaps TRBD1 as D (5 bases). The sequencing sample was made of naive CD8+ T cells from PBMCs. The DNA of the CDR3 is TGCGCCAGCAGCTTGGAGGGGCCCTGGGCTGAAGCTTTCTTT. Its translation: CASSLEGPWAEAFF.